This T cell receptor beta chain was observed in a study of metastatic and nonmetastatic thyroid tumors. To note about this clone: An end of the junction differs from the germline gene, which may be a read error.

All patients reached thyroid surgery having received no treatment beforehand. TCRdb recomputed clones from the PCR reads via MiXCR. There are about 13,000 clones in the sample; more than 20% occur only once, and more than 10% lies in the top ten. Sequenced input: adjacent normal tissue. This TCR was sampled from a female donor with papillary thyroid cancer or a benign thyroid nodule (not recorded which). Some clones in this sample may be carry-over from other donors' samples.

The CDR3 DNA reads as TGTGCCAGCAGCGTAGGGTTGGGACAGGGTTCCTACGAGCATTACTTC. The encoded protein is CASSVGLGQGSYEHYF. The chain employs TRBV9 and TRBJ2-7; 9 nucleotides match TRBD1. Germline CDR1 and CDR2: SGDLS and YYNGEE. The CDR3 extends over 16 amino acids.